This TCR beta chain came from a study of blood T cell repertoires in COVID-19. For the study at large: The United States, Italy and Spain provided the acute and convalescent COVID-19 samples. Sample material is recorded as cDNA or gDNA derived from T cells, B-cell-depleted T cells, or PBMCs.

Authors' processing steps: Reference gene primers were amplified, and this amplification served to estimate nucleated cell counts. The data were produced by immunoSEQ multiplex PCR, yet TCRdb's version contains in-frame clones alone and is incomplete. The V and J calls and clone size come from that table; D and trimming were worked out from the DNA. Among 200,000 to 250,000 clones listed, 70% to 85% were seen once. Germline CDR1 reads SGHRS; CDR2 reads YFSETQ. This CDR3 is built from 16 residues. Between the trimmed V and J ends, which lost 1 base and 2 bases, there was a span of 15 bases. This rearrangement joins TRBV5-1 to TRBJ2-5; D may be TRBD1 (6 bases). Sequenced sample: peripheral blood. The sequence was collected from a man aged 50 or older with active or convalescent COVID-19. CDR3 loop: CASSLWGRLGQETQYF. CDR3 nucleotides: TGCGCCAGCAGCTTGTGGGGGCGTCTGGGACAAGAGACCCAGTACTTC.